Listed below are T cell receptor beta chains from one sample, sequenced in a study of neurological immune-mediated disorders. Using its own MiXCR run on the 5' RACE reads, TCRdb lists one record per CDR3 protein. The table records under 60,000 distinct CDR3 sequences, 16% of them present only once. Sequencing used PBMCs. These receptors all come from a man aged 55 to 70 in good health. The CDR3 runs from the conserved cysteine through the conserved F or W. The listing skips clone size in some rows; elsewhere it reads once, few, many or a size class.

j_call v_call clone_size cdr3_aa
TRBJ2-7 TRBV4-1 many CASSEASSYEQYF
TRBJ1-2 TRBV5-1 many CASSILTGNYGYTF
TRBJ1-3 TRBV7-9 few CASSSTGTGPGNTIYF
TRBJ2-3 TRBV5-6 many CASSLVTGEATDTQYF
TRBJ2-1 TRBV5-1 many CASSSGLLNEQFF
TRBJ2-1 TRBV7-2 many CASSFGTSNRNEQFF
TRBJ2-1 TRBV5-1 many CASSSIARTSGAHNEQFF
TRBJ2-2 TRBV29-1 . CSVEDRVGGRTGELFF
TRBJ1-1 TRBV14 many CASSLRAGGTSGTEAFF
TRBJ2-7 TRBV7-8 many CASRPTGTRAYEQYF
TRBJ2-7 TRBV27 few CASRPLAGEAYEQYF
TRBJ1-2 TRBV28 many CASSSSWRPGVYGYTF
TRBJ2-2 TRBV6-5 many CASRQPATGELFF
TRBJ2-3 TRBV9 many CASSPLAGPDTQYF
TRBJ2-3 TRBV6-4 many CASSRSAGGADTQYF
TRBJ1-5 TRBV24-1 many CATSPTGNSNQPQHF
TRBJ2-1 TRBV7-8 few CASSLRDIYNEQFF
TRBJ2-7 TRBV18 many CASSPGTGGLYEQYF
TRBJ2-5 TRBV24-1 many CATSDASGTGKETQYF
TRBJ2-1 TRBV4-3 many CASSQEPGLDSYNEQFF
TRBJ2-7 TRBV29-1 many CSVEPYGSSYEQYF
TRBJ1-1 TRBV7-9 many CASTPGRELTNTEAFF
TRBJ2-7 TRBV7-2 many CASSLRGSNYEQYF
TRBJ2-1 TRBV7-2 many CASNKMGWSGTLREQFF
TRBJ2-4 TRBV7-2 few CASSLGSKNIQYF
TRBJ2-5 TRBV3-1 many CASSHEYEGGLVYSTQYF
TRBJ2-5 TRBV5-6 many CASSDFLGGRGEETQYF
TRBJ1-1 TRBV5-6 many CASSLVVRTDEAFF
TRBJ2-7 TRBV5-6 many CASSFGQVAYEQYF
TRBJ2-3 TRBV20-1 many CSARSADSTDTQYF
TRBJ1-5 TRBV7-2 many CASSFTGSNQPQHF
TRBJ2-7 TRBV29-1 many CSARDNYEQYF
TRBJ1-1 TRBV10-2 many CASSERNTEAFF
TRBJ2-2 TRBV29-1 many CSGGAQGGPGELFF
TRBJ1-2 TRBV4-2 many CASSQELTGANYGYTF
TRBJ2-7 TRBV5-1 many CASSMTSGSSEQYF
TRBJ1-1 TRBV5-1 many CASSLGTGFLSNEAFF
TRBJ2-1 TRBV5-1 many CASSPGQGSIYEQFF
TRBJ2-7 TRBV5-1 many CASSNRDRLAYEQYF
TRBJ2-1 TRBV5-1 many CASNEKTGNNEQFF
TRBJ2-2 TRBV29-1 many CSVPGQGSLANTGELFF
TRBJ1-4 TRBV15 many CATSRGEGTNEKLFF
TRBJ2-5 TRBV7-8 . CASSSAPNREIGETQYF
TRBJ2-1 TRBV7-2 few CASKPGLEGDEQFF
TRBJ2-5 TRBV20-1 many CSATPRTGKETQYF